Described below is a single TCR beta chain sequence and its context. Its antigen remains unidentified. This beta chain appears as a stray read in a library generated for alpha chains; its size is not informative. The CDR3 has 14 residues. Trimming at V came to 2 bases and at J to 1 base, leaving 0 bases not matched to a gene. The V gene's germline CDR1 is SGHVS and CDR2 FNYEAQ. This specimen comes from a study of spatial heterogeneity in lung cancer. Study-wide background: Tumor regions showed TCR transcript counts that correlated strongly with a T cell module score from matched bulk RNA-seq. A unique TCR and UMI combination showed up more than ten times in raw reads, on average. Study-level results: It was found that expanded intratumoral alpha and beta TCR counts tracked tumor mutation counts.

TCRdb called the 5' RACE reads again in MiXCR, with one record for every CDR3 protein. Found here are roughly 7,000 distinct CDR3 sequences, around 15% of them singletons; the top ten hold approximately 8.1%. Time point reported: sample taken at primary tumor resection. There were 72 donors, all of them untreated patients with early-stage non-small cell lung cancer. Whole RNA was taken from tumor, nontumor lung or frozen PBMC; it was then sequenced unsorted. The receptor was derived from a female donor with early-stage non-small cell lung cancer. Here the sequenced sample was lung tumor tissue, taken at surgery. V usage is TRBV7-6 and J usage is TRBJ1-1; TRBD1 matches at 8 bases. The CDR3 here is CASSLQGANTEAFF. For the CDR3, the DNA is TGTGCCAGCAGCTTACAGGGGGCGAACACTGAAGCTTTCTTT.